This is a list of T cell receptor beta chains from one sample in a study of response to subunit inactivated influenza vaccine. TCRdb reprocessed the RT-PCR reads with MiXCR, giving one entry per CDR3 protein. The sample includes 700,000 to 900,000 distinct CDR3 sequences, roughly 20% seen only once; the top ten take about a tenth. Sample: PBMCs from blood, taken 5 to 6 days after vaccination. These receptors all stem from a man between 50 and 59 years old who received an inactivated influenza vaccine. The CDR3 runs from the conserved cysteine through the conserved F or W. The order of the fields is J gene, V gene, clone size, CDR3 length, D gene, CDR3 DNA, CDR3 protein. A D gene is named only where the DNA matches it firmly. Clone size appears in some rows only: once, few, many, or a class for an expanded clone.

J: TRBJ2-7; V: TRBV7-8; size: few; length: 13; D: TRBD1; DNA: TGTGCCAGCAGCGGGCGACAGGGTCCCGAGCAGTACTTC; CDR3: CASSGRQGPEQYF
J: TRBJ1-2; V: TRBV3-1; size: NA; length: 14; D: TRBD1; DNA: TGTGCCAGCAGCCAAGATGCCGGGACAGGTGGCTACACCTTC; CDR3: CASSQDAGTGGYTF
J: TRBJ2-5; V: TRBV7-2; size: few; length: 14; D: TRBD1; DNA: TGTGCCAGCGGACACAGGGGGTACCAAGAGACCCAGTACTTC; CDR3: CASGHRGYQETQYF
J: TRBJ1-5; V: TRBV6-5; size: many; length: 15; D: NA; DNA: TGTGCCAGCAGTTACCAATTTAATAGCAATCAGCCCCAGCATTTT; CDR3: CASSYQFNSNQPQHF
J: TRBJ2-3; V: TRBV24-1; size: few; length: 13; D: NA; DNA: TGTGCCACCAGTGAGTCCTCTAGTGGTACGCAGTATTTT; CDR3: CATSESSSGTQYF
J: TRBJ2-7; V: TRBV20-1; size: few; length: 13; D: NA; DNA: TGCAGTGCTAGAGATACAGCCTTTTACGAGCAGTACTTC; CDR3: CSARDTAFYEQYF
J: TRBJ1-1; V: TRBV7-8; size: many; length: 13; D: NA; DNA: TGTGCCAGCAGCTTACCGGGCCCAATTGAAGCTTTCTTT; CDR3: CASSLPGPIEAFF
J: TRBJ2-5; V: TRBV20-1; size: NA; length: 13; D: NA; DNA: TGCAGTGCTAGAGGGAGGATGAAAGAGACCCAGTACTTC; CDR3: CSARGRMKETQYF
J: TRBJ1-4; V: TRBV29-1; size: NA; length: 14; D: NA; DNA: TGCAGCGTTTTATTCCCCGATAGGTGGGAAAAACTGTTTTTT; CDR3: CSVLFPDRWEKLFF
J: TRBJ2-5; V: TRBV7-2; size: few; length: 16; D: TRBD1; DNA: TGTGCCAGCAGCTTCAGAGGGACAGGGGCAGGAGAGACCCAGTACTTC; CDR3: CASSFRGTGAGETQYF
J: TRBJ2-7; V: TRBV4-3; size: NA; length: 13; D: NA; DNA: TGCGCCAGCAGCCAAGACAGTCAGTACGAGCAGTACTTC; CDR3: CASSQDSQYEQYF
J: TRBJ2-4; V: TRBV7-9; size: NA; length: 16; D: NA; DNA: TGTGCCAGCAACAATTTTGAGGGGGTAGCCAAAAACATTCAGTACTTC; CDR3: CASNNFEGVAKNIQYF
J: TRBJ2-5; V: TRBV30; size: NA; length: 14; D: NA; DNA: TGTGCCTGGAGTCGTGGGGCCCCCGGCAAGACCCAGTACTTC; CDR3: CAWSRGAPGKTQYF
J: TRBJ1-6; V: TRBV11-2; size: NA; length: 14; D: NA; DNA: TGTGCCAGCAGCCCGACAGACTTGAATTCACCCCTCCACTTT; CDR3: CASSPTDLNSPLHF
J: TRBJ2-7; V: TRBV20-1; size: NA; length: 15; D: TRBD2; DNA: TGCAGTGCTAGAAGGACTAGCGGCTCTAGATACGAGCAGTACTTC; CDR3: CSARRTSGSRYEQYF
J: TRBJ2-3; V: TRBV5-1; size: NA; length: 18; D: NA; DNA: TGCGCCAGCAGCTCAGCGACACATTCACTCCTTAGCACAGATACGCAGTATTTT; CDR3: CASSSATHSLLSTDTQYF
J: TRBJ2-1; V: TRBV12-3/TRBV12-4; size: few; length: 16; D: TRBD2; DNA: TGTGCCAGCAGTTCGCGACTAGCGGGAGTTCAGGATGAGCAGTTCTTC; CDR3: CASSSRLAGVQDEQFF
J: TRBJ2-3; V: TRBV11-2; size: many; length: 16; D: NA; DNA: TGTGCCAGCAGCTTATGGGGCAGCTCTAGCACAGATACGCAGTATTTT; CDR3: CASSLWGSSSTDTQYF
J: TRBJ2-3; V: TRBV20-1; size: NA; length: 14; D: TRBD2; DNA: TGCAGTGCTCCTGGGCGGGAGGGCACAGATACGCAGTATTTT; CDR3: CSAPGREGTDTQYF
J: TRBJ2-7; V: TRBV12-3/TRBV12-4; size: NA; length: 11; D: NA; DNA: TGTGCCAGCAGTCTGAGCGTCGAGCAGTACTTC; CDR3: CASSLSVEQYF
J: TRBJ1-1; V: TRBV6-5; size: NA; length: 13; D: NA; DNA: TGTGCCAGCAGTTACGTGGGGAAAACTGAAGCTTTCTTT; CDR3: CASSYVGKTEAFF
J: TRBJ2-1; V: TRBV4-3; size: once; length: 16; D: NA; DNA: TGCGCCAGCAGCCAAGCTCCAGGGGGGTTCGGCAATGAGCAGTTCTTC; CDR3: CASSQAPGGFGNEQFF
J: TRBJ1-1; V: TRBV19; size: NA; length: 16; D: TRBD1; DNA: TGTGCCAGTAGTAACACCCCGGGGACAGCGAACACTGAAGCTTTCTTT; CDR3: CASSNTPGTANTEAFF
J: TRBJ2-1; V: TRBV29-1; size: few; length: 17; D: NA; DNA: TGCAGCGTTGAGGGTGGGGTAGGGACTTCCCTGGGCAATGAGCAGTTCTTC; CDR3: CSVEGGVGTSLGNEQFF
J: TRBJ1-2; V: TRBV12-3/TRBV12-4; size: few; length: 15; D: NA; DNA: TGTGCCAGCAGTCTCGAATTTAAATCTAACTATGGCTACACCTTC; CDR3: CASSLEFKSNYGYTF
J: TRBJ1-1; V: TRBV20-1; size: many; length: 16; D: TRBD1; DNA: TGCAGTGCTAGAGACGGGACAGGGGGTTATATCACTGAAGCTTTCTTT; CDR3: CSARDGTGGYITEAFF
J: TRBJ2-7; V: TRBV7-2; size: NA; length: 14; D: NA; DNA: TGTGCCAGCAGCTTAGGCGGACGGTTCTACGAGCAGTACTTC; CDR3: CASSLGGRFYEQYF
J: TRBJ2-3; V: TRBV5-1; size: many; length: 14; D: NA; DNA: TGCGCCAGCAGCTACGGACTTGACACAGATACGCAGTATTTT; CDR3: CASSYGLDTDTQYF
J: TRBJ2-7; V: TRBV29-1; size: NA; length: 14; D: TRBD1; DNA: TGCAGCGCGGGTCCGGGACAGGGAGAACGGGAGCAGTACTTC; CDR3: CSAGPGQGEREQYF
J: TRBJ2-1; V: TRBV10-3; size: few; length: 12; D: NA; DNA: TGTGCCATCAGTGAGACATCCAATGAGCAGTTCTTC; CDR3: CAISETSNEQFF
J: TRBJ2-2; V: TRBV29-1; size: many; length: 13; D: TRBD1; DNA: TGCAGCGTTACCACAGGGGGCACCGGGGAGCTGTTTTTT; CDR3: CSVTTGGTGELFF
J: TRBJ2-5; V: TRBV7-8; size: few; length: 13; D: NA; DNA: TGTGCCAGCAGCCCCCCGGAATGGGAGACCCAGTACTTC; CDR3: CASSPPEWETQYF
J: TRBJ1-3; V: TRBV6-5; size: NA; length: 14; D: NA; DNA: TGTGCCAGCAGTTACAACAGGGTTGGAAACACCATATATTTT; CDR3: CASSYNRVGNTIYF
J: TRBJ2-2; V: TRBV10-3; size: few; length: 13; D: TRBD1; DNA: TGTGCCAGCCGACAGGGGGAGAACGGGGAGCTGTTTTTT; CDR3: CASRQGENGELFF
J: TRBJ2-5; V: TRBV7-9; size: NA; length: 16; D: NA; DNA: TGTGCCAGCAGCCCACCTAATCCATCCCTCGGGGAGACCCAGTACTTC; CDR3: CASSPPNPSLGETQYF
J: TRBJ2-7; V: TRBV20-1; size: many; length: 14; D: TRBD2; DNA: TGCAGTGCTAGAGATCCTAGCGGGAGGGGCGAGCAGTACTTC; CDR3: CSARDPSGRGEQYF
J: TRBJ2-4; V: TRBV4-1; size: NA; length: 15; D: NA; DNA: TGCGCCAGCAGCCAAACGGAAAGCCCCCTACGGATTCAGTACTTC; CDR3: CASSQTESPLRIQYF
J: TRBJ2-1; V: TRBV3-1; size: many; length: 16; D: TRBD2; DNA: TGTGCCAGCAGCCATGGCTTGGGACTAGGTGGCGGTGAGCAGTTCTTC; CDR3: CASSHGLGLGGGEQFF
J: TRBJ2-1; V: TRBV6-2/TRBV6-3; size: NA; length: 18; D: TRBD2; DNA: TGTGCCAGCAGTTACCAGGTCGGCCTAGCGGGCTCCTACAATGAGCAGTTCTTC; CDR3: CASSYQVGLAGSYNEQFF